The rows below give T cell receptor beta chains drawn from one sample of a study of blood T cell repertoires in COVID-19. Assay used: immunoSEQ multiplex PCR; TCRdb lists only in-frame clones, some missing. This sample has 390,000 or so clones, with roughly nine tenths found just once. The source material was peripheral blood. The receptors stem from a woman in her 30s with COVID-19, enrolled during active disease. Both conserved end residues are part of each CDR3. Each record gives: CDR3 DNA, CDR3 protein, V gene, clone size, J gene, D gene. A D gene is named only where the DNA matches it firmly. Clone size is given for some rows only: seen once, a few or many times, or a class if the clone is expanded.

CDR3 DNA: TGTGCCAGCAGCTTAAGGGGGTCTAGCGGATACAATGAGCAGTTCTTC
CDR3 protein: CASSLRGSSGYNEQFF
V gene: TRBV7-6
clone size: .
J gene: TRBJ2-1
D gene: .

CDR3 DNA: TGTGCCAGTAGTAAACTTGATGGTGAAAAACTGTTTTTT
CDR3 protein: CASSKLDGEKLFF
V gene: TRBV19
clone size: many
J gene: TRBJ1-4
D gene: .

CDR3 DNA: TGTGCCAGCAGCCGAGGACAGGGAGGCTACACCTTC
CDR3 protein: CASSRGQGGYTF
V gene: TRBV5-8
clone size: once
J gene: TRBJ1-2
D gene: TRBD1

CDR3 DNA: TGTGCCAGTGGTTTCAGGGGGGTCTATCAGCCCCAGCATTTT
CDR3 protein: CASGFRGVYQPQHF
V gene: TRBV19
clone size: .
J gene: TRBJ1-5
D gene: TRBD1

CDR3 DNA: TGTGCCAGCTCACTCCGGGGGGCCGGAACCGGGGAGCTGTTTTTT
CDR3 protein: CASSLRGAGTGELFF
V gene: TRBV18
clone size: once
J gene: TRBJ2-2
D gene: .

CDR3 DNA: TGTGCCAGTAGTCTCAGGGGGCTCCTTCAGCCCCAGCATTTT
CDR3 protein: CASSLRGLLQPQHF
V gene: TRBV19
clone size: .
J gene: TRBJ1-5
D gene: TRBD1

CDR3 DNA: TGTGCCAGCAGCCAAGAAGGGGGAGATCGACTCTACGAGCAGTACTTC
CDR3 protein: CASSQEGGDRLYEQYF
V gene: TRBV4-2
clone size: .
J gene: TRBJ2-7
D gene: .

CDR3 DNA: TGCAGTGCTAGTCGGACTAGCGGGGGGGAAGCGCAGTATTTT
CDR3 protein: CSASRTSGGEAQYF
V gene: TRBV20-1
clone size: few
J gene: TRBJ2-3
D gene: TRBD2

CDR3 DNA: TGCGCCAGCAGCTTGGTCGTGGGGGGTGACACTGAAGCTTTCTTT
CDR3 protein: CASSLVVGGDTEAFF
V gene: TRBV5-1
clone size: .
J gene: TRBJ1-1
D gene: .

CDR3 DNA: TGTGCCTGGAGTGTTCCCCTATCCATGAACACTGAAGCTTTCTTT
CDR3 protein: CAWSVPLSMNTEAFF
V gene: TRBV30
clone size: .
J gene: TRBJ1-1
D gene: .

CDR3 DNA: TGTGCCACCAGCAGAGATAGACAGGGTTCACCCCTCCACTTT
CDR3 protein: CATSRDRQGSPLHF
V gene: TRBV15
clone size: .
J gene: TRBJ1-6
D gene: TRBD1

CDR3 DNA: TGTGCCAGCAGCTTACGACTAGCGGGCCTATTGGATGAGCAGTTCTTC
CDR3 protein: CASSLRLAGLLDEQFF
V gene: TRBV7-9
clone size: .
J gene: TRBJ2-1
D gene: TRBD2

CDR3 DNA: TGTGCCTCCGGCGGGCCGCTCGGGGAGCAGTTCTTC
CDR3 protein: CASGGPLGEQFF
V gene: TRBV24-1
clone size: .
J gene: TRBJ2-1
D gene: .

CDR3 DNA: TGTGCCAGCTTCGACAGGTTTGGATCACCCCTCCACTTT
CDR3 protein: CASFDRFGSPLHF
V gene: TRBV18
clone size: .
J gene: TRBJ1-6
D gene: .

CDR3 DNA: TGTGCCAGCAGTCTCGCCGGGTCCTACGAGCAGTACTTC
CDR3 protein: CASSLAGSYEQYF
V gene: TRBV27
clone size: .
J gene: TRBJ2-7
D gene: .

CDR3 DNA: TGTGCCAGCAGCGGCGACTGGAATCAGCCCCAGCATTTT
CDR3 protein: CASSGDWNQPQHF
V gene: TRBV27
clone size: .
J gene: TRBJ1-5
D gene: .

CDR3 DNA: TGTGCCAGCAGCCAAGATTGGGACAGACACACAACTAATGAAAAACTGTTTTTT
CDR3 protein: CASSQDWDRHTTNEKLFF
V gene: TRBV3-1/TRBV3-2
clone size: .
J gene: TRBJ1-4
D gene: TRBD1

CDR3 DNA: TGTGCCAGCAGCCAATCTCGACTTGTTACCTACAATGAGCAGTTCTTC
CDR3 protein: CASSQSRLVTYNEQFF
V gene: TRBV14
clone size: many
J gene: TRBJ2-1
D gene: .

CDR3 DNA: TGTGCCAGCAGCTTCCAGGGGGCTGAGCAGTTCTTC
CDR3 protein: CASSFQGAEQFF
V gene: TRBV7-2
clone size: .
J gene: TRBJ2-1
D gene: TRBD1

CDR3 DNA: TGTGCCAGCAGCCAGAGAGGACAGGGTCGGTATCAGCCCCAGCATTTT
CDR3 protein: CASSQRGQGRYQPQHF
V gene: TRBV3-1/TRBV3-2
clone size: .
J gene: TRBJ1-5
D gene: TRBD1

CDR3 DNA: TGTGCCAGTACGACAGGGACCGAACGAAATGAAAAACTGTTTTTT
CDR3 protein: CASTTGTERNEKLFF
V gene: TRBV19
clone size: .
J gene: TRBJ1-4
D gene: TRBD1

CDR3 DNA: TGTGCCAGCAGCCAGACAGGGAAGAATTCACCCCTCCACTTT
CDR3 protein: CASSQTGKNSPLHF
V gene: TRBV25-1
clone size: .
J gene: TRBJ1-6
D gene: TRBD1

CDR3 DNA: TGTGCCAGCAGTTTGGACAGAAATAATTCACCCCTCCACTTT
CDR3 protein: CASSLDRNNSPLHF
V gene: TRBV27
clone size: .
J gene: TRBJ1-6
D gene: .

CDR3 DNA: TGTGCCAGCAGCTTGACACTAGCGGGGGAAGAGACCCAGTACTTC
CDR3 protein: CASSLTLAGEETQYF
V gene: TRBV5-6
clone size: .
J gene: TRBJ2-5
D gene: TRBD2

CDR3 DNA: TGTGCCAGCGTCCCGGGACAGGGAAGGGCGGCGAAAGGGGAGCTGTTTTTT
CDR3 protein: CASVPGQGRAAKGELFF
V gene: TRBV19
clone size: .
J gene: TRBJ2-2
D gene: TRBD1

CDR3 DNA: TGTGCCAGCAGGGGGGCAGCTGAAGCTTTCTTT
CDR3 protein: CASRGAAEAFF
V gene: TRBV12-3/TRBV12-4
clone size: .
J gene: TRBJ1-1
D gene: .

CDR3 DNA: TGTGCCACCAGCAGAGAAGCAAGTTCCGCGAACACTGAAGCTTTCTTT
CDR3 protein: CATSREASSANTEAFF
V gene: TRBV15
clone size: .
J gene: TRBJ1-1
D gene: .

CDR3 DNA: TGCAGCGTTGCCCGGACAGGGTCTGGAAACACCATATATTTT
CDR3 protein: CSVARTGSGNTIYF
V gene: TRBV29-1
clone size: .
J gene: TRBJ1-3
D gene: TRBD1

CDR3 DNA: TGTGCCAGCAGCGTAGAATCGGCGGGCTATGGCTACACCTTC
CDR3 protein: CASSVESAGYGYTF
V gene: TRBV9
clone size: .
J gene: TRBJ1-2
D gene: .

CDR3 DNA: TGCGCCAGCAGCCCCGGGACAGGGCTGTATAATGAAAAACTGTTTTTT
CDR3 protein: CASSPGTGLYNEKLFF
V gene: TRBV5-1
clone size: .
J gene: TRBJ1-4
D gene: TRBD1

CDR3 DNA: TGCGCCAGCAGCTTGGCCGGGGGTTTAGATGGCTACACCTTC
CDR3 protein: CASSLAGGLDGYTF
V gene: TRBV5-1
clone size: .
J gene: TRBJ1-2
D gene: .

CDR3 DNA: TGTGCCAGCAGCAGTTCGCAGGGGGTCTACGAGCAGTACTTC
CDR3 protein: CASSSSQGVYEQYF
V gene: TRBV6-5
clone size: .
J gene: TRBJ2-7
D gene: TRBD1

CDR3 DNA: TGTGCCACCAGTGATTTGACAGGACCCTCTGGGGCCAACGTCCTGACTTTC
CDR3 protein: CATSDLTGPSGANVLTF
V gene: TRBV24-1
clone size: .
J gene: TRBJ2-6
D gene: .

CDR3 DNA: TGTGCCACCGCGGGACAGGGGACTTCGGGGTCAGATACGCAGTATTTT
CDR3 protein: CATAGQGTSGSDTQYF
V gene: TRBV24-1
clone size: .
J gene: TRBJ2-3
D gene: TRBD1

CDR3 DNA: TGTGCCAGCAGCATACTCACAGATACGCAGTATTTT
CDR3 protein: CASSILTDTQYF
V gene: TRBV12-3/TRBV12-4
clone size: .
J gene: TRBJ2-3
D gene: .

CDR3 DNA: TGTGCCAGCAGGGGACAGGAGAACACTGAAGCTTTCTTT
CDR3 protein: CASRGQENTEAFF
V gene: TRBV7-2
clone size: .
J gene: TRBJ1-1
D gene: TRBD1

CDR3 DNA: TGTGCCAGCAGCACGGGACTAGCGAGCTCCTACAATGAGCAGTTCTTC
CDR3 protein: CASSTGLASSYNEQFF
V gene: TRBV5-4
clone size: .
J gene: TRBJ2-1
D gene: TRBD2

CDR3 DNA: TGTGCCATCTCCCCAGGACAGGGGAACACTGAAGCTTTCTTT
CDR3 protein: CAISPGQGNTEAFF
V gene: TRBV10-3
clone size: .
J gene: TRBJ1-1
D gene: TRBD1

CDR3 DNA: TGTGCCAGCAGCTTGGTAGGGGCAGATGGCTACACCTTC
CDR3 protein: CASSLVGADGYTF
V gene: TRBV5-4
clone size: .
J gene: TRBJ1-2
D gene: .

CDR3 DNA: TGTGCCAGTAGTATAGGGCAGGTTAACTATGGCTACACCTTC
CDR3 protein: CASSIGQVNYGYTF
V gene: TRBV19
clone size: .
J gene: TRBJ1-2
D gene: .

CDR3 DNA: TGTGCCAGCAGTTACTCGAGCGAGAACACTGAAGCTTTCTTT
CDR3 protein: CASSYSSENTEAFF
V gene: TRBV6-5
clone size: .
J gene: TRBJ1-1
D gene: .

CDR3 DNA: TGTGCCAGCAGCCTGGGACAGGATCAGCCCCAGCATTTT
CDR3 protein: CASSLGQDQPQHF
V gene: TRBV5-5
clone size: .
J gene: TRBJ1-5
D gene: TRBD1

CDR3 DNA: TGTGCCAGCAGCCGTAGTCCGACAGGAGCTAACTATGGCTACACCTTC
CDR3 protein: CASSRSPTGANYGYTF
V gene: TRBV11-2
clone size: .
J gene: TRBJ1-2
D gene: .

CDR3 DNA: TGTGCCAGCAGCCAAGCCCGACAGGGGAACCCTGAAGCTTTCTTT
CDR3 protein: CASSQARQGNPEAFF
V gene: TRBV3-1/TRBV3-2
clone size: once
J gene: TRBJ1-1
D gene: TRBD1

CDR3 DNA: TGTGCCAGCAGCCGCGGGACAGATAGCTCCTATAATTCACCCCTCCACTTT
CDR3 protein: CASSRGTDSSYNSPLHF
V gene: TRBV7-9
clone size: .
J gene: TRBJ1-6
D gene: TRBD1

CDR3 DNA: TGTGCCAGCAGTTTTCCGGCAGGGCCCACTGAAGCTTTCTTT
CDR3 protein: CASSFPAGPTEAFF
V gene: TRBV28
clone size: .
J gene: TRBJ1-1
D gene: .

CDR3 DNA: TGTGCCAGCAGTTTACTCGCGAGCTCCTACGAGCAGTACTTC
CDR3 protein: CASSLLASSYEQYF
V gene: TRBV27
clone size: .
J gene: TRBJ2-7
D gene: .

CDR3 DNA: TGTGCCTGGAGTGTATTGGGACAGGGGCTGAAAACCTTC
CDR3 protein: CAWSVLGQGLKTF
V gene: TRBV30
clone size: .
J gene: TRBJ1-2
D gene: TRBD1

CDR3 DNA: TGTGCCAGCAGCACAGGGTTTAACGGAAACACCATATATTTT
CDR3 protein: CASSTGFNGNTIYF
V gene: TRBV11-3
clone size: .
J gene: TRBJ1-3
D gene: .

CDR3 DNA: TGTGCCAGCAGCTCAGGACTAGCGGGGGAGATCGGGGAGCTGTTTTTT
CDR3 protein: CASSSGLAGEIGELFF
V gene: TRBV4-2
clone size: .
J gene: TRBJ2-2
D gene: TRBD2

CDR3 DNA: TGTGCCAGCAGCGCTAGCGGGCCCTTAGGGACCGGGGAGCTGTTTTTT
CDR3 protein: CASSASGPLGTGELFF
V gene: TRBV2
clone size: .
J gene: TRBJ2-2
D gene: TRBD2

CDR3 DNA: TGTGCCAGTAGCCTGACAGGGAGCCTGATGAACACTGAAGCTTTCTTT
CDR3 protein: CASSLTGSLMNTEAFF
V gene: TRBV19
clone size: once
J gene: TRBJ1-1
D gene: TRBD1

CDR3 DNA: TGTGCCAGCAGCCCGTCCGGCGGGAGCACGAGAGATACGCAGTATTTT
CDR3 protein: CASSPSGGSTRDTQYF
V gene: TRBV11-2
clone size: .
J gene: TRBJ2-3
D gene: TRBD2

CDR3 DNA: TGTGCCACCAGTGATCCCCGGACAGGCCCCTACGAGCAGTACTTC
CDR3 protein: CATSDPRTGPYEQYF
V gene: TRBV24-1
clone size: .
J gene: TRBJ2-7
D gene: TRBD1

CDR3 DNA: TGTGCCAGCAGCCAAGAAGCGGTTATCTATGGCTACACCTTC
CDR3 protein: CASSQEAVIYGYTF
V gene: TRBV4-2
clone size: .
J gene: TRBJ1-2
D gene: .

CDR3 DNA: TGTGCCAGCAGCCCAACCGGGACTACCAACGATGAGCAGTTCTTC
CDR3 protein: CASSPTGTTNDEQFF
V gene: TRBV2
clone size: .
J gene: TRBJ2-1
D gene: TRBD2

CDR3 DNA: TGCGCCAGCAGTGATTCCGCCGGGACAGGGAACTACAATGAGCAGTTCTTC
CDR3 protein: CASSDSAGTGNYNEQFF
V gene: TRBV10-1
clone size: .
J gene: TRBJ2-1
D gene: TRBD1

CDR3 DNA: TGTGCCAGCAGTCCAGGGGCTTCAGGGAATCGTGGCTACACCTTC
CDR3 protein: CASSPGASGNRGYTF
V gene: TRBV7-8
clone size: .
J gene: TRBJ1-2
D gene: .

CDR3 DNA: TGTGCCAGCAGATCCCCGGGACAGGGGGCACAGCCCCAGCATTTT
CDR3 protein: CASRSPGQGAQPQHF
V gene: TRBV28
clone size: .
J gene: TRBJ1-5
D gene: TRBD1